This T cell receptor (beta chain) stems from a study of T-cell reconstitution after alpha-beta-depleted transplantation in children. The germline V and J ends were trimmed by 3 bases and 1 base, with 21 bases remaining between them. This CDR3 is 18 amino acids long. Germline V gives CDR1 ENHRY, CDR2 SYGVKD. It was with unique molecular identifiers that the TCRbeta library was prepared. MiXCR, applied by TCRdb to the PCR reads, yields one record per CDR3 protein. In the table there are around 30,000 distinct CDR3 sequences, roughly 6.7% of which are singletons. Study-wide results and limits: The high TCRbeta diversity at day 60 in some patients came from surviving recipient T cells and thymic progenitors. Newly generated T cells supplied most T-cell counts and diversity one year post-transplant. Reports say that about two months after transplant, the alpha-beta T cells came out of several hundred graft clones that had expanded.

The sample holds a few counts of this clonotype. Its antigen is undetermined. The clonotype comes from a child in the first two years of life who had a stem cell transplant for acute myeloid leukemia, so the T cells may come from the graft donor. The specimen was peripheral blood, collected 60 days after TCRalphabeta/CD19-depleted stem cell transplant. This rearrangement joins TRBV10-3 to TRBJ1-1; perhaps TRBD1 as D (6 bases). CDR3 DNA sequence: TGTGCCATCAGTGACCGGACAGAAACCATCCCGGGGAACACTGAAGCTTTCTTT. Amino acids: CAISDRTETIPGNTEAFF.